The present T cell receptor beta chain was sequenced within a study of shared clonotypes between healthy human individuals. Clones were sequenced by immunoSEQ multiplex PCR, and TCRdb holds only the in-frame ones, with some missing. Of some 2,100,000 clones listed, 95% are singletons. Germline V gene lookup returns CDR1 WSHSY and CDR2 SAAADI. The CDR3 spans 15 residues. The germline V and J ends were trimmed by 4 bases and 0 bases, with 10 bases remaining between them. The source of this sequence is a man between 18 and 35 years old in good health. Sample: naive CD4+ T cells sorted from blood. Described subset: CD45RA+ positively selected. The chain couples TRBV10-2 to TRBJ1-5; no clear D gene. The CDR3 DNA follows: TGCGCCAGCAGTGGGACGGGATATAGCAATCAGCCCCAGCATTTT. It codes for CASSGTGYSNQPQHF.